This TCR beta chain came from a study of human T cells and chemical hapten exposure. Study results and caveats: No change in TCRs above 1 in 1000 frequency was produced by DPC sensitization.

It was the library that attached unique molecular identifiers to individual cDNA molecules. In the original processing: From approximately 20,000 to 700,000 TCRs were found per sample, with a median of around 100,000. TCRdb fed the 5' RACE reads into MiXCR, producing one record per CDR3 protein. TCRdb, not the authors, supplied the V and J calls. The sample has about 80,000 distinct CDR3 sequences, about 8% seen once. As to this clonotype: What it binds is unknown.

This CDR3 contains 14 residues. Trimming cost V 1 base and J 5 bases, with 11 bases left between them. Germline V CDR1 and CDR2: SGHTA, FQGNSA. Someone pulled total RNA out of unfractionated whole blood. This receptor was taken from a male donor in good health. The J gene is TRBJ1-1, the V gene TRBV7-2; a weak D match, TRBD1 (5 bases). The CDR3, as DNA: TGTGCCAGCAGCTTAGGAAGGGGAGGAACTGAAGCTTTCTTT. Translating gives CASSLGRGGTEAFF.